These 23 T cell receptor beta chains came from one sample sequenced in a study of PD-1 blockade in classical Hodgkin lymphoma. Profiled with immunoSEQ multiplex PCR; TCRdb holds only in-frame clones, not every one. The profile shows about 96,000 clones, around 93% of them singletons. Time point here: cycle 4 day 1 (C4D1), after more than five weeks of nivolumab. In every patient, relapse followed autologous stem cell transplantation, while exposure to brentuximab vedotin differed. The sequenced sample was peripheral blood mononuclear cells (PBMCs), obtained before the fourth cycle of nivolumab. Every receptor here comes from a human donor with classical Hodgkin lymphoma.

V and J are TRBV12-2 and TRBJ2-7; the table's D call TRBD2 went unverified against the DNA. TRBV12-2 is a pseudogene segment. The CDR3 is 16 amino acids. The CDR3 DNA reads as TGTGCAAGTCGCTTAGCTCTCAGCGGGAGGGGGATCGAGCAGTACTTC. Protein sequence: CASRLALSGRGIEQYF.

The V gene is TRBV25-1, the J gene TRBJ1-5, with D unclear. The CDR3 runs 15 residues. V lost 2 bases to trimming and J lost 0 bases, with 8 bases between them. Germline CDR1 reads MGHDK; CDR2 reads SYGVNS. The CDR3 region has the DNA TGTGCCAGCAGTGAAGACACCCATAGCAATCAGCCCCAGCATTTT. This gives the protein CASSEDTHSNQPQHF.

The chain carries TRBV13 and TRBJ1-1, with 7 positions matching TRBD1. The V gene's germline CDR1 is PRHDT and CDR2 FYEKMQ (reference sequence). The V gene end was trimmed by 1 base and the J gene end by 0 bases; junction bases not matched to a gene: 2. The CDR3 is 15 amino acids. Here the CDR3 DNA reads TGTGCCAGCAGCTTAGACAGGGGACTGAACACTGAAGCTTTCTTT. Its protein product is CASSLDRGLNTEAFF.

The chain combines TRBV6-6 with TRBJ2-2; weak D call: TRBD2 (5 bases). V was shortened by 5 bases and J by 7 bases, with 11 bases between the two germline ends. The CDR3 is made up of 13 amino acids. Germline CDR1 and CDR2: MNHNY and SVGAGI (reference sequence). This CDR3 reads CASSLFGGGELFF. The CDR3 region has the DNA TGTGCCAGCAGTCTCTTTGGAGGCGGGGAGCTGTTTTTT.

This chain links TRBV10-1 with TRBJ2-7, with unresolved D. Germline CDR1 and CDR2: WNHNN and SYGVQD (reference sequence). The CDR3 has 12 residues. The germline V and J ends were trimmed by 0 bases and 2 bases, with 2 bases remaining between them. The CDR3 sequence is CASSESTYEQYF. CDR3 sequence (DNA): TGCGCCAGCAGTGAGTCGACCTACGAGCAGTACTTC.

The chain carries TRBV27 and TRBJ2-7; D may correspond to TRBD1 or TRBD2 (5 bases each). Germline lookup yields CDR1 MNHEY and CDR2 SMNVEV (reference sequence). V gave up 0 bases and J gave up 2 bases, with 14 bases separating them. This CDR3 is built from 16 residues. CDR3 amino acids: CASSLSRGSIAYEQYF. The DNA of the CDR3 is TGTGCCAGCAGTTTATCGAGGGGTTCGATCGCCTACGAGCAGTACTTC.

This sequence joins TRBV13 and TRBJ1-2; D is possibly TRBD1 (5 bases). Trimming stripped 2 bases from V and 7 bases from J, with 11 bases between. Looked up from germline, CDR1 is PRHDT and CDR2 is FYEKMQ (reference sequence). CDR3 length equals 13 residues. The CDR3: CASSLLERGGYTF. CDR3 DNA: TGTGCCAGCAGCTTATTAGAGAGGGGTGGCTACACCTTC.

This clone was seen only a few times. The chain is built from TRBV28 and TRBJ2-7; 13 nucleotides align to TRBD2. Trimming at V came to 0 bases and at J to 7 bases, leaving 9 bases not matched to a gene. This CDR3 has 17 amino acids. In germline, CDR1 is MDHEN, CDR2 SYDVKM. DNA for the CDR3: TGTGCCAGCAGTTTATGGGAACTAGCGGGAGGGCCAGGGGAGCAGTACTTC. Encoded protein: CASSLWELAGGPGEQYF.

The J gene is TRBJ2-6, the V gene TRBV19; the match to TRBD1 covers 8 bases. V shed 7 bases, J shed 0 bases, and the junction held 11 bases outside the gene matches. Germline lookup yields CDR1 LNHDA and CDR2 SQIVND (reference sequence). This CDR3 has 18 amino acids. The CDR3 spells CASMAGQGASSGANVLTF. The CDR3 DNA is TGTGCCAGTATGGCGGGGCAGGGGGCATCCTCTGGGGCCAACGTCCTGACTTTC. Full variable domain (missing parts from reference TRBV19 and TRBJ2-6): DGGITQSPKYLFRKEGQNVTLSCEQNLNHDAMYWYRQDPGQGLRLIYYSQIVNDFQKGDIAEGYSVSREKKESFPLTVTSAQKNPTAFYLCASMAGQGASSGANVLTFGAGSRLTVL.

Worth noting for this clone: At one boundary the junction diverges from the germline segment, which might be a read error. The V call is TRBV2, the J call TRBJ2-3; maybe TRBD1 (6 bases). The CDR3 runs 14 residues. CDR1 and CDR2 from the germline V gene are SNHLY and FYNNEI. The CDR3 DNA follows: TGTGCCGGCAGGACAGATATAGGGACAGATACGCAGTATTTT. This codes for CAGRTDIGTDTQYF.

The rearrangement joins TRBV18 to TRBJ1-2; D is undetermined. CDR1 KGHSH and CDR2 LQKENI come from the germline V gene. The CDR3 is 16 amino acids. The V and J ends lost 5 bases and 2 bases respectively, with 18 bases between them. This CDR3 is CASSVSPGEVNYGYTF. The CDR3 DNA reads TGTGCCAGCTCAGTAAGCCCGGGAGAGGTCAACTATGGCTACACCTTC.

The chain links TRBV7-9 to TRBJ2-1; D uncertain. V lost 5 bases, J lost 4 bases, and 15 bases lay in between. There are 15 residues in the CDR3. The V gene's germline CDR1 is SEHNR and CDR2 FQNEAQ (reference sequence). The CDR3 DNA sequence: TGTGCCAGCAGCCCCCCAGCCTATAATTACAATGAGCAGTTCTTC. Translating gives CASSPPAYNYNEQFF.

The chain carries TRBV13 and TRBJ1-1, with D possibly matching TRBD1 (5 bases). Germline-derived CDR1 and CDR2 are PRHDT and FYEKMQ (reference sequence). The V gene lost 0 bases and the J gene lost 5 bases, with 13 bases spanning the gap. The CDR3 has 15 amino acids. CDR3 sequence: CASSLGPRGGTEAFF. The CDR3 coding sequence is TGTGCCAGCAGCTTAGGGCCACGGGGGGGTACTGAAGCTTTCTTT.

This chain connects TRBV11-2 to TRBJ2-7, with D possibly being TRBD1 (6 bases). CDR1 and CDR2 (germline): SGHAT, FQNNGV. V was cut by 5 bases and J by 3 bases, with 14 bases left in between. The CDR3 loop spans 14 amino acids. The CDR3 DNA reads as TGTGCCAGCAGCATGGGGGCCAGCTTCTACGAGCAGTACTTC. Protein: CASSMGASFYEQYF.

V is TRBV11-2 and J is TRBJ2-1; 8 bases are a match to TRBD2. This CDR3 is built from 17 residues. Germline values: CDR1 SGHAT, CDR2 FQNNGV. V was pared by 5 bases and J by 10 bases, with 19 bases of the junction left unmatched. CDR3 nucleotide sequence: TGTGCCAGCAGCCCCGGGGAAACGGGACTAGACAACGGAGAGCAGTTCTTC. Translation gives CASSPGETGLDNGEQFF.

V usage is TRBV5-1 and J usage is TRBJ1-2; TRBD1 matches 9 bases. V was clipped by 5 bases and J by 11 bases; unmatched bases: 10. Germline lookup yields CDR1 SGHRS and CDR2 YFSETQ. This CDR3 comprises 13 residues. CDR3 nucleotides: TGCGCCAGCAGTGGGGAGGGACAGGGTTCTTACACCTTC. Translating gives CASSGEGQGSYTF.

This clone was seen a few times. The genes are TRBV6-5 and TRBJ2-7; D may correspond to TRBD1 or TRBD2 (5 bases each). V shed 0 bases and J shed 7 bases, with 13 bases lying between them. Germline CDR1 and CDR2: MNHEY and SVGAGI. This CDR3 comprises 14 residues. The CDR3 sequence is CASSYSGAPGEQYF. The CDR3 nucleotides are TGTGCCAGCAGTTACTCCGGGGCCCCGGGGGAGCAGTACTTC.

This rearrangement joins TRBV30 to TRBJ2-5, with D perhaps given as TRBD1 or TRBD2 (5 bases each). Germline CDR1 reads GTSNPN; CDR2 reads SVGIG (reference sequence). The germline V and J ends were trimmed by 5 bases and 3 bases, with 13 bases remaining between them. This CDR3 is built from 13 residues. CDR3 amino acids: CAWAGTNKETQYF. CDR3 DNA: TGTGCCTGGGCCGGGACGAATAAAGAGACCCAGTACTTC.

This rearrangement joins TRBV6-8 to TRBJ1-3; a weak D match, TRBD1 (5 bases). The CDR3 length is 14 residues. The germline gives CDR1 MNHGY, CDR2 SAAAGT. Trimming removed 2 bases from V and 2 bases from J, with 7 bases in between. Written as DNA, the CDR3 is TGTGCCAGCAGTTACAGGGGAACTGGAAACACCATATATTTT. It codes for CASSYRGTGNTIYF.

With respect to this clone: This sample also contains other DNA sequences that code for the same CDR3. The CDR3 coding sequence is TGTGCCAGCAGTTTCGCGAACACCGGGGAGCTGTTTTTT. It is translated as CASSFANTGELFF. This chain joins TRBV27 and TRBJ2-2; D unresolved. The CDR3 has 13 amino acids. Germline CDR1 MNHEY, CDR2 SMNVEV (reference sequence). V shed 3 bases and J shed 0 bases, with 2 bases lying between them.

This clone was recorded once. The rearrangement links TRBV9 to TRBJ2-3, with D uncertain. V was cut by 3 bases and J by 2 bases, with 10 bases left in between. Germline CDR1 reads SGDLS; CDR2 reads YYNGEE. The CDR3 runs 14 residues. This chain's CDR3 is CASSGLATTDTQYF. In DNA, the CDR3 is TGTGCCAGCAGCGGATTAGCCACCACAGATACGCAGTATTTT.

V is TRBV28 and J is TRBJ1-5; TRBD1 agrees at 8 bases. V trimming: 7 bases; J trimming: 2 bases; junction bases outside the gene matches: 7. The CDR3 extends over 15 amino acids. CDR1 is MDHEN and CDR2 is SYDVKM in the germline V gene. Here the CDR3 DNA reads TGTGCCAGCACCATGACAGGGGATGGCAATCAGCCCCAGCATTTT. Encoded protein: CASTMTGDGNQPQHF.

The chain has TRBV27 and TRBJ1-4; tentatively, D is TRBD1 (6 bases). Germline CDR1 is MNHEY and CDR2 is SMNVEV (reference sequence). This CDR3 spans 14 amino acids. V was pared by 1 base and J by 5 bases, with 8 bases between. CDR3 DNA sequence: TGTGCCAGCAGTTTATGGGGGCCCAATGAAAAACTGTTTTTT. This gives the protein CASSLWGPNEKLFF.